This entry lists 14 T cell receptor beta chains sequenced from one sample in a study of shared clonotypes between healthy human individuals. Libraries were prepared by immunoSEQ multiplex PCR; TCRdb keeps only in-frame clonotypes and omits some of them. Seen here are some 550,000 clones, around 97% observed once, and the top ten hold 0.045% to 0.06%. Sequenced sample: naive CD4+ T cells sorted from blood. Indicated subset: CD45RA+ positively selected. These receptors were collected from a woman in her 30s in good health.

The J gene is TRBJ2-3, the V gene TRBV30; 8 bases fit TRBD2. With V trimmed by 2 bases and J by 8 bases, 6 bases remained unmatched. This CDR3 contains 13 residues. Germline CDR1 is GTSNPN and CDR2 is SVGIG (reference sequence). CDR3 sequence: CAWSPGRAFTQYF. Here the CDR3 DNA reads TGTGCCTGGAGTCCCGGGAGGGCCTTTACGCAGTATTTT.

This clone was counted a few times. Other DNA sequences in this sample translate to the same CDR3. The rearrangement uses TRBV6-5 and TRBJ2-7; D call uncertain. V was clipped by 4 bases and J by 3 bases, with 4 bases between them. This CDR3 comprises 11 residues. CDR1 and CDR2 from the germline V gene are MNHEY and SVGAGI. The DNA for the CDR3 is TGTGCCAGCAGTTCTCGCTACGAGCAGTACTTC. Translated, it gives CASSSRYEQYF.

Here the CDR3 reads CASSVGSHGEETQYF. In nucleotides, the CDR3 is TGTGCCAGCAGCGTAGGGTCGCACGGAGAAGAGACCCAGTACTTC. The chain carries TRBV9 and TRBJ2-5; D is unclear. Trimming pared 0 bases from V and 3 bases from J, leaving 12 bases between. Germline V CDR1 and CDR2: SGDLS, YYNGEE. CDR3 size: 15 residues.

V gene TRBV5-1 combines with J gene TRBJ2-2; 10 bases are a match to TRBD2. Germline V gives CDR1 SGHRS, CDR2 YFSETQ. V lost 4 bases to trimming and J lost 11 bases; unmatched junction nucleotides: 8. The CDR3 totals 14 residues. The CDR3 nucleotides are TGCGCCAGCAGCCTAACTAGCGGGGCCATCGAGCTGTTTTTT. Protein product: CASSLTSGAIELFF.

This sequence joins TRBV11-2 and TRBJ1-5, with D perhaps TRBD1 (5 bases). Germline V lookup: CDR1 SGHAT, CDR2 FQNNGV. V was cut by 2 bases and J by 4 bases, with 12 bases left in between. This CDR3 contains 15 residues. Written as DNA, the CDR3 is TGTGCCAGCAGCTTACTAGGGGAGGATAATCAGCCCCAGCATTTT. Translation: CASSLLGEDNQPQHF.

V and J are TRBV7-6 and TRBJ2-7; TRBD2 matches 10 bases. The CDR3 consists of 15 residues. V trimming: 5 bases; J trimming: 6 bases; junction bases outside the gene matches: 10. Germline V gives CDR1 SGHVS, CDR2 FNYEAQ. As DNA, the CDR3 is TGTGCCAGCAGCCCAGTCGGGACTAGCGTGGCCGAGCAGTACTTC. Amino acid sequence: CASSPVGTSVAEQYF.

The chain has TRBV30 and TRBJ1-2; 9 bases are shared with TRBD1. Germline trimming cut 3 bases from V and 6 bases from J; bases unmatched to any gene: 11. Germline assignment: CDR1 GTSNPN and CDR2 SVGIG (reference sequence). The CDR3 is 15 residues long. This chain's CDR3 is CAWSSLTGGVNGYTF. In nucleotides, the CDR3 is TGTGCCTGGAGCTCTCTGACAGGGGGGGTAAATGGCTACACCTTC.

This chain joins TRBV21-1 and TRBJ1-1; the D call of TRBD1 is as the table states it, not checked on the DNA. TRBV21-1 is deemed a pseudogene. The CDR3 sequence is 14 residues long. CDR3 sequence (DNA): TGTGCCAGCAGCACCCCTACAGGGAACACTGAAGCTTTCTTT. Translation: CASSTPTGNTEAFF.

The chain joins TRBV28 to TRBJ1-3, with a possible D match to TRBD1 (6 bases). Germline CDR1 and CDR2: MDHEN and SYDVKM. The CDR3 has 19 amino acids. The V and J ends lost 6 bases and 5 bases respectively, with 29 bases between them. The CDR3 is CASRLTADSLLSPRNTIYF. CDR3 nucleotide sequence: TGTGCCAGCAGACTAACCGCGGACAGCCTTTTGTCCCCCAGAAACACCATATATTTT.

The chain carries TRBV13 and TRBJ2-1; no definite D call. Trimming cost V 1 base and J 8 bases, with 3 bases left between them. The CDR3 has 11 residues. Germline loops: CDR1 PRHDT, CDR2 FYEKMQ (reference sequence). The CDR3 DNA reads TGTGCCAGCAGCTTAGCCGATGAGCAGTTCTTC. Translation gives CASSLADEQFF.

V usage is TRBV2 and J usage is TRBJ1-5; D is possibly TRBD1 (5 bases). CDR1 is SNHLY and CDR2 is FYNNEI in the germline V gene. The V end lost 6 bases, the J end lost 2 bases, and 17 bases lay between the germline ends. The CDR3 covers 16 residues. CDR3 sequence (DNA): TGTGCCAGCAGCGAGCTGGGGGTCGAAGGCAATCAGCCCCAGCATTTT. Translated: CASSELGVEGNQPQHF.

The chain employs TRBV28 and TRBJ2-7; D ambiguous. Trimming removed 8 bases from V and 6 bases from J, with 20 bases in between. Germline CDR1 and CDR2: MDHEN and SYDVKM. This CDR3 comprises 14 residues. CDR3 DNA sequence: TGTGCCAGCGCATGGACCGGCGAATGGGGCGAGCAGTACTTC. It yields the protein CASAWTGEWGEQYF.

The chain is built from TRBV5-1 and TRBJ2-7; 8 bases align to TRBD1. The CDR3 is 15 residues long. Germline lookup yields CDR1 SGHRS and CDR2 YFSETQ. J gave up 3 bases and V 2 bases, and 7 bases lay outside the gene matches. CDR3 nucleotides: TGCGCCAGCAGCTTAGGACAGGGAGAAGTCTACGAGCAGTACTTC. Encoded protein: CASSLGQGEVYEQYF.

This chain connects TRBV5-4 to TRBJ2-7, with TRBD2 identical over 8 bases. The V gene end was trimmed by 3 bases and the J gene end by 9 bases; junction bases not matched to a gene: 11. The germline gives CDR1 SGHNT, CDR2 YYREEE (reference sequence). This CDR3 has 14 amino acids. For the CDR3, the DNA is TGTGCCAGCAGCTCTTCGGGAGGGCCCACTGGGCAGTACTTC. Its translation is CASSSSGGPTGQYF.